The present entry profiles one T cell receptor beta chain with its context. Its antigen is still unknown. The data originate from a study of cytomegalovirus exposure and HLA in healthy donors. About the study: Later analysis reported that the approximately 110 validation repertoires shared the platform of the roughly 710 first-cohort repertoires.

Profiling relied on immunoSEQ multiplex PCR, and the TCRdb table lists in-frame clones only, not all of them. The table lists about 120,000 clones, around nine tenths of them singletons, with around 6% in the top ten. Study-level findings and limits: In a later analysis, first-cohort TCR clusters were found to tend to co-occur in the 120 or so validation repertoires.

Sequencing was carried out using PBMCs. The origin of this receptor is a woman aged 18-29 years in good health and CMV-seropositive.

CDR3 DNA sequence: TGCGCCAGCAGCAGGGGGACAGATCTTGAAGCTTTCTTT. This gives the protein CASSRGTDLEAFF. The chain recombines TRBV5-1 with TRBJ1-1, with 7 bases aligning to TRBD1. V was clipped by 4 bases and J by 7 bases; unmatched bases: 7. CDR1 is SGHRS, CDR2 YFSETQ, per germline. The CDR3 runs to 13 residues.